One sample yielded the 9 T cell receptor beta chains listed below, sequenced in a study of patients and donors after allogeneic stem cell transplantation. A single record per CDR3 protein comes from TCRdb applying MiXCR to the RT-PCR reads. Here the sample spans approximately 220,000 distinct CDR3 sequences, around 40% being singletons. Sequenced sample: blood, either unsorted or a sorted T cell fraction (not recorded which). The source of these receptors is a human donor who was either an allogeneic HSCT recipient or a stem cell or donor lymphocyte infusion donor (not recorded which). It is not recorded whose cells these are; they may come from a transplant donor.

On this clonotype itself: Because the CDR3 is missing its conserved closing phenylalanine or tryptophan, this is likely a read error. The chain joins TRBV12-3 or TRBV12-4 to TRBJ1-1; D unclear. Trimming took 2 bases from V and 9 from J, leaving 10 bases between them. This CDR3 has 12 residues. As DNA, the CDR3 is TGTGCCAGCAGTTTAAAGCAGATTAAAGCTTTCTCT. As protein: CASSLKQIKAFS.

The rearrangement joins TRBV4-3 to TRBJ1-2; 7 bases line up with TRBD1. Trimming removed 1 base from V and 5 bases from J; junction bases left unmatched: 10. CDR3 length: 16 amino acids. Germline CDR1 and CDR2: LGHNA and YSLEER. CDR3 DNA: TGCGCCAGCAGCCAAGGAAAGAGACAGGGCGGGTATGGCTACACCTTC. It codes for CASSQGKRQGGYGYTF.

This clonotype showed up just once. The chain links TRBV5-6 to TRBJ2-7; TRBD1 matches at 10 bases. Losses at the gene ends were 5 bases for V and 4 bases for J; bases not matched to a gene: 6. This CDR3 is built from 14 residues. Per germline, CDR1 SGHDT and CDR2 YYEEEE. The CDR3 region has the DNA TGTGCCAGCAGTTGGGGACAGGGGCGATACGAGCAGTACTTC. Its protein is CASSWGQGRYEQYF.

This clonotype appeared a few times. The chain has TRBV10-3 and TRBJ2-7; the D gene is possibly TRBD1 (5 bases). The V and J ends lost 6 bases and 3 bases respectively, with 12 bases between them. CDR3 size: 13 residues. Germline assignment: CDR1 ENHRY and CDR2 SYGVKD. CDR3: CAIRQDTFYEQYF. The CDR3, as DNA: TGTGCCATCAGACAGGACACATTCTACGAGCAGTACTTC.

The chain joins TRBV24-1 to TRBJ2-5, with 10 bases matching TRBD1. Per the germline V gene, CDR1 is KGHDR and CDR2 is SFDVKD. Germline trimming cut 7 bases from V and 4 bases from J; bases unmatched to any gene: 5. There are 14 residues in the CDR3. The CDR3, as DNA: TGTGCCACCAGGCCGGGACAGGGGCTAGAGACCCAGTACTTC. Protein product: CATRPGQGLETQYF.

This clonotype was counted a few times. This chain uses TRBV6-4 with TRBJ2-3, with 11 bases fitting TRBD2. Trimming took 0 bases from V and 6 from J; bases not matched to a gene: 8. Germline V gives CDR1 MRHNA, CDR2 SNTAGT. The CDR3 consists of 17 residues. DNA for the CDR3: TGTGCCAGCAGTGACTCGGAAACTAGCGGGGGATTTGATACGCAGTATTTT. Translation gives CASSDSETSGGFDTQYF.

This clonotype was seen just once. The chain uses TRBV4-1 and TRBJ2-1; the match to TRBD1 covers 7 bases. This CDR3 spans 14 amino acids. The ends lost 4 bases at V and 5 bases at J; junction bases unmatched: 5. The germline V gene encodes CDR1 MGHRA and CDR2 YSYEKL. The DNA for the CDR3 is TGCGCCAGCAGCCTACAGGGGACCCACAATGAGCAGTTCTTC. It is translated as CASSLQGTHNEQFF.

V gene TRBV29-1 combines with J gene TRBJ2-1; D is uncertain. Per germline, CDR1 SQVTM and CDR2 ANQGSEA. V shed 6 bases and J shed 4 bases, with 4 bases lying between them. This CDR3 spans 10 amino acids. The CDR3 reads CSVEYNEQFF. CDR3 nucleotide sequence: TGCAGCGTCGAGTACAATGAGCAGTTCTTC.

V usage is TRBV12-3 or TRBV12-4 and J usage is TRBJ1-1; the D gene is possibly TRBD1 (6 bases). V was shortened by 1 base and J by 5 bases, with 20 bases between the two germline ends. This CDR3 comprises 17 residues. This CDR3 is CASSLVGGRPGQTEAFF. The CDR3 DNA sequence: TGTGCCAGCAGTTTAGTCGGGGGGCGACCTGGGCAGACTGAAGCTTTCTTT.